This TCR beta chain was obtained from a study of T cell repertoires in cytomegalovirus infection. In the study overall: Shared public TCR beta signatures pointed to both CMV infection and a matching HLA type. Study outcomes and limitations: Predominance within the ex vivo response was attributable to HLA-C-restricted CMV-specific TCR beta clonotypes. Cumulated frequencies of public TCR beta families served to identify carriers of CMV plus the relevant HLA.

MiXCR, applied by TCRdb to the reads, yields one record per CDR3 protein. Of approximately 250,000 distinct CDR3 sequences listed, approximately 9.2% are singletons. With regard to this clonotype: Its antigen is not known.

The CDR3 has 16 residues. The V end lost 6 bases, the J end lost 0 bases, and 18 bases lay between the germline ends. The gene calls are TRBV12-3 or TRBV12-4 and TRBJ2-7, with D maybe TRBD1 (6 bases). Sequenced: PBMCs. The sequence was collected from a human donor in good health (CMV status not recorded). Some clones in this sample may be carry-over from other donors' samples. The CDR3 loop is CASSHTGTPTSYEQYF. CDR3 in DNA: TGTGCCAGCAGCCATACCGGGACACCGACCTCCTACGAGCAGTACTTC.